One sample yielded the 10 T cell receptor beta chains listed below, sequenced in a study of vaccination and CD4 T cells after COVID-19. Sequencing of the DNA from cultured CD4+ T cells was carried out with the Oncomine TCR Beta short-read assay. MiXCR, applied by TCRdb to the PCR reads, yields one record per CDR3 protein. In the table there are roughly 12,000 distinct CDR3 sequences, approximately 60% of which are singletons. Treatment of the sample: roughly 10-day PBMC culture with coronavirus spike peptide pools or control peptides (ViraFEST assay). These receptors are not linked to any known antigen. Sequenced here: CD4+ T cells from blood, cultured in vitro, sampled before SARS-CoV-2 vaccination. These receptor sequences come from a human donor who had recovered from COVID-19.

This chain joins TRBV19 and TRBJ2-6; 8 nucleotides align to TRBD2. This CDR3 is built from 17 residues. Germline assignment: CDR1 LNHDA and CDR2 SQIVND (reference sequence). With V trimmed by 2 bases and J by 2 bases, 5 bases remained unmatched. The CDR3 protein is CASSITSGSTGANVLTF. The CDR3 DNA follows: TGTGCCAGTAGTATAACAAGCGGGAGTACTGGGGCCAACGTCCTGACTTTC.

The chain couples TRBV7-2 to TRBJ1-2; no firm D call. With 2 bases removed from V and 5 bases from J, the gap between germline ends came to 9 bases. Germline CDR1 is SGHTA and CDR2 is FQGNSA. This CDR3 spans 13 amino acids. The CDR3 nucleotides read TGTGCCAGCAGCTTATTCACTGAGTATGGCTACACCTTC. Translated, it gives CASSLFTEYGYTF.

In its sample, this clonotype was seen once. The chain recombines TRBV20-1 with TRBJ2-5; 11 bases are a match to TRBD2. Per the germline V gene, CDR1 is DFQATT and CDR2 is SNEGSKA (reference sequence). CDR3 length: 16 residues. Trimming took 5 bases from V and 7 from J; bases not matched to a gene: 15. The CDR3 is CSARWVTSGTLGTQYF. The CDR3 coding sequence is TGCAGTGCTCGGTGGGTGACTAGCGGGACCCTAGGGACCCAGTACTTC.

The genes are TRBV6-4 and TRBJ1-2, with 10 bases aligning to TRBD1. CDR3 size: 13 residues. Germline CDR1 is MRHNA and CDR2 is SNTAGT. Trimming took 0 bases from V and 8 from J; bases not matched to a gene: 0. CDR3 loop: CASSDSTGGGYTF. The CDR3 coding sequence is TGTGCCAGCAGTGACTCGACAGGGGGCGGCTACACCTTC.

Only a few counts were recorded for this clonotype. The gene calls are TRBV20-1 and TRBJ1-5; D is unresolved. Trimming shortened V by 1 base and J by 3 bases, and 7 bases separated the two germline ends. CDR3 size: 13 residues. Germline CDR1 and CDR2: DFQATT and SNEGSKA (reference sequence). CDR3 nucleotide sequence: TGCAGTGCTAGAGCTCCAGTCAATCAGCCCCAGCATTTT. Its translation is CSARAPVNQPQHF.

This clonotype appeared a few times. The chain recombines TRBV12-3 or TRBV12-4 with TRBJ2-7; 11 bases agree with TRBD2. The V and J ends lost 2 bases and 9 bases, in that order; junction bases with no gene match: 6. There are 14 residues in the CDR3. In DNA, the CDR3 is TGTGCCAGCAGTTTAATAGCGGGAGGGAGTGGGCAGTACTTC. Protein sequence: CASSLIAGGSGQYF.

In this sample, this clonotype turned up a few times. The chain's CDR3 is CASSQLAAYEQYF. Written as DNA, the CDR3 is TGTGCCAGCAGCCAGCTAGCAGCCTACGAGCAGTACTTC. The chain couples TRBV7-2 to TRBJ2-7, with D perhaps matching TRBD2 (5 bases). The CDR3 is 13 residues long. Trimming shortened V by 5 bases and J by 2 bases, and 10 bases separated the two germline ends. In germline, CDR1 is SGHTA, CDR2 FQGNSA. Variable domain in full (rest from reference TRBV7-2 and TRBJ2-7): GAGVSQSPSNKVTEKGKDVELRCDPISGHTALYWYRQSLGQGLEFLIYFQGNSAPDKSGLPSDRFSAERTGGSVSTLTIQRTQQEDSAVYLCASSQLAAYEQYFGPGTRLTVT.

This clonotype was detected only a few times. The chain joins TRBV7-9 to TRBJ1-5; D gene unclear. Trimming took off 3 bases at V and 7 bases at J, with 7 bases between the two ends. The CDR3 length is 12 residues. Germline loops: CDR1 SEHNR, CDR2 FQNEAQ (reference sequence). Written as DNA, the CDR3 is TGTGCCAGCAGCTTTGACCGACAGCCCCAGCATTTT. Translation gives CASSFDRQPQHF.

The sample holds a few counts of this clonotype. V and J are TRBV20-1 and TRBJ1-5; 8 bases align to TRBD1. The V gene end was trimmed by 0 bases and the J gene end by 5 bases; junction bases not matched to a gene: 9. CDR3 size: 16 residues. Germline CDR1 and CDR2: DFQATT and SNEGSKA (reference sequence). The CDR3 nucleotides are TGCAGTGCTAGAGATGGAAGGACAGGGTCCTATCAGCCCCAGCATTTT. Protein product: CSARDGRTGSYQPQHF.

The rearrangement joins TRBV20-1 to TRBJ1-6; possibly TRBD1 for D (6 bases). This CDR3 has 14 amino acids. Germline CDR1 reads DFQATT; CDR2 reads SNEGSKA (reference sequence). Trimming pared 5 bases from V and 9 bases from J, leaving 17 bases between. CDR3 sequence reads: CSAHLQGGGSPLHF. The CDR3 nucleotides read TGCAGTGCTCATTTACAGGGAGGCGGTTCACCCCTCCACTTT.